These 27 T cell receptor beta chains originate from one sample sequenced in a study of control samples from healthy donors and cancer patients. Assay: immunoSEQ multiplex PCR; the TCRdb copy retains only in-frame clones and omits some. The repertoire holds about 130,000 clones, with about 88% as singletons. The sequencing sample was made of blood. The receptors come from a man aged 45-65 years in good health.

The chain links TRBV11-3 to TRBJ1-1; D is undetermined. Trimming removed 1 base from V and 4 bases from J, with 7 bases in between. This CDR3 contains 13 residues. CDR1 SGHNT and CDR2 YENEEA come from the germline V gene. In DNA form, the CDR3 reads TGTGCCAGCAGCTTAGCCAGCCTCACTGAAGCTTTCTTT. Protein product: CASSLASLTEAFF. The whole variable domain, remainder taken from reference TRBV11-3 and TRBJ1-1, is EAGVVQSPRYKIIEKKQPVAFWCNPISGHNTLYWYLQNLGQGPELLIRYENEEAVDDSQLPKDRFSAERLKGVDSTLKIQPAELGDSAVYLCASSLASLTEAFFGQGTRLTVV.

The chain recombines TRBV30 with TRBJ2-5; perhaps TRBD2 as D (6 bases). This CDR3 comprises 15 residues. In germline, CDR1 is GTSNPN, CDR2 SVGIG (reference sequence). V was shortened by 0 bases and J by 7 bases, with 18 bases between the two germline ends. Written as DNA, the CDR3 is TGTGCCTGGAGTGTATGGGCTCGGCGGGAAAGGACCCAGTACTTC. Residues: CAWSVWARRERTQYF.

The rearrangement uses TRBV7-8 and TRBJ2-3; 7 bases map to TRBD1. CDR3 size: 15 residues. Germline CDR1 reads SGHVS; CDR2 reads FQNEAQ. The V and J ends lost 3 bases and 3 bases, in that order; junction bases with no gene match: 6. The CDR3 here is CASSFWTGGTDTQYF. The CDR3, as DNA: TGTGCCAGCAGCTTTTGGACAGGTGGGACAGATACGCAGTATTTT. The variable domain in full, with the rest retrieved from reference TRBV7-8 and TRBJ2-3, is GAGVSQSPRYKVAKRGQDVALRCDPISGHVSLFWYQQALGQGPEFLTYFQNEAQLDKSGLPSDRFFAERPEGSVSTLKIQRTQQEDSAVYLCASSFWTGGTDTQYFGPGTRLTVL.

V usage is TRBV19 and J usage is TRBJ1-4; weak D call: TRBD1 (6 bases). V was trimmed by 3 bases and J by 8 bases, leaving 16 bases between them. Germline CDR1 is LNHDA and CDR2 is SQIVND (reference sequence). The CDR3 has 15 amino acids. CDR3 loop: CASSIGGGRSEKLFF. The CDR3 DNA is TGTGCCAGTAGTATCGGAGGGGGGAGATCCGAAAAACTGTTTTTT.

The chain couples TRBV7-9 to TRBJ2-2; tentative D call: TRBD2 (7 bases). CDR3 size: 15 residues. The V gene lost 10 bases and the J gene lost 2 bases, with 17 bases spanning the gap. CDR1 SEHNR and CDR2 FQNEAQ come from the germline V gene (reference sequence). This CDR3 reads CATAAGAPNTGELFF. The CDR3 DNA is TGTGCCACCGCGGCGGGGGCCCCTAACACCGGGGAGCTGTTTTTT.

The genes are TRBV7-6 and TRBJ2-1; tentative D call: TRBD2 (6 bases). The germline V gene has CDR1 SGHVS and CDR2 FNYEAQ. CDR3 size: 16 residues. Trimming took 1 base from V and 0 from J, leaving 10 bases between them. For the CDR3, the DNA is TGTGCCAGCAGCTTAGGTATCGGGGGCTCCTACAATGAGCAGTTCTTC. Encoded protein: CASSLGIGGSYNEQFF.

The V call is TRBV13, the J call TRBJ1-3, with D hard to call. Between the trimmed V and J ends, which lost 5 bases and 0 bases, there was a span of 8 bases. This CDR3 is built from 14 residues. Germline assignment: CDR1 PRHDT and CDR2 FYEKMQ (reference sequence). CDR3 coding DNA: TGTGCCAGCAGCGCAGCGGGCTCTGGAAACACCATATATTTT. Translating it yields CASSAAGSGNTIYF.

The chain uses TRBV6-5 and TRBJ2-1, with D unclear. V lost 0 bases and J 6 bases, leaving 6 bases between the germline ends. Germline CDR1 is MNHEY and CDR2 is SVGAGI. The CDR3 has 13 amino acids. The CDR3 nucleotides read TGTGCCAGCAGTTACTCAGGAATCAATGAGCAGTTCTTC. Its protein product is CASSYSGINEQFF.

The J gene is TRBJ2-7, the V gene TRBV28, with D perhaps TRBD1 (6 bases). V was shortened by 4 bases and J by 1 base, with 11 bases between the two germline ends. The V gene's germline CDR1 is MDHEN and CDR2 SYDVKM. There are 14 residues in the CDR3. CDR3: CASSSWTESYEQYF. The CDR3 coding sequence is TGTGCCAGCAGTTCCTGGACAGAATCCTACGAGCAGTACTTC.

The J gene is TRBJ1-2, the V gene TRBV3-1 (or the pseudogene TRBV3-2); D ambiguous. CDR1 is LGHDT and CDR2 is YNNKEL in the germline V gene (reference sequence). Trimming cost V 2 bases and J 4 bases, with 14 bases left between them. The CDR3 has 15 residues. CDR3 DNA sequence: TGTGCCAGCAGCCAATTAGGGTCATCGGGCTATGGCTACACCTTC. Its protein product is CASSQLGSSGYGYTF.

The chain links TRBV9 to TRBJ2-3; D not resolved. Trimming cost V 3 bases and J 6 bases, with 11 bases left between them. Germline lookup yields CDR1 SGDLS and CDR2 YYNGEE. The CDR3 sequence is 13 residues long. The CDR3 DNA sequence: TGTGCCAGCAGCGCGGGCGCATGGGATACGCAGTATTTT. Its translation: CASSAGAWDTQYF.

V is TRBV7-2 and J is TRBJ2-1, with TRBD1 identical over 7 bases. CDR1 and CDR2 (germline): SGHTA, FQGNSA. Trimming at V came to 6 bases and at J to 7 bases, leaving 6 bases not matched to a gene. The CDR3 is 13 residues long. The chain's CDR3 is CASSGTVNNEQFF. CDR3 nucleotides: TGTGCCAGCAGTGGGACAGTAAATAATGAGCAGTTCTTC. Complete variable domain (other parts from reference TRBV7-2 and TRBJ2-1): GAGVSQSPSNKVTEKGKDVELRCDPISGHTALYWYRQSLGQGLEFLIYFQGNSAPDKSGLPSDRFSAERTGGSVSTLTIQRTQQEDSAVYLCASSGTVNNEQFFGPGTRLTVL.

This chain uses TRBV11-3 with TRBJ2-7; 8 bases are a match to TRBD1. With 1 base clipped from V and 2 bases from J, the junction kept 4 bases outside the gene matches. The germline V gene has CDR1 SGHNT and CDR2 YENEEA. The CDR3 sequence is 15 residues long. The CDR3 sequence is CASSLGGQGTYEQYF. The CDR3 DNA reads TGTGCCAGCAGCTTAGGAGGACAGGGTACCTACGAGCAGTACTTC. Variable domain in full (rest from reference TRBV11-3 and TRBJ2-7): EAGVVQSPRYKIIEKKQPVAFWCNPISGHNTLYWYLQNLGQGPELLIRYENEEAVDDSQLPKDRFSAERLKGVDSTLKIQPAELGDSAVYLCASSLGGQGTYEQYFGPGTRLTVT.

V usage is TRBV4-1 and J usage is TRBJ1-2, with a possible D match to TRBD1 (5 bases). The germline gives CDR1 MGHRA, CDR2 YSYEKL. There are 16 residues in the CDR3. The V end was cut by 6 bases, the J end by 2 bases, with 19 bases between. The CDR3 bases are TGCGCCAGCAGTCCTCAGACGGGACGGGTAAACTATGGCTACACCTTC. Translating gives CASSPQTGRVNYGYTF.

J is TRBJ1-3 and V is TRBV11-2, with 8 bases identical to TRBD1. CDR1 is SGHAT, CDR2 FQNNGV, per germline. The junction had 10 bases not matched to a gene; V was cut back by 4 bases and J by 8 bases. The length of the CDR3 is 15 residues. The DNA of the CDR3 is TGTGCCAGCAGCTCTTTAAGGACAGGGAGACACACCATATATTTT. Translating it yields CASSSLRTGRHTIYF.

This chain links TRBV6-5 with TRBJ1-6, with TRBD1 as a possible D gene (6 bases). Germline-derived CDR1 and CDR2 are MNHEY and SVGAGI. CDR3 length: 13 residues. V was clipped by 11 bases and J by 13 bases, with 21 bases between them. The CDR3 DNA reads as TGTGCCGTGGGGCCGGGACAACTCCGCCCCCTCCACTTT. Protein product: CAVGPGQLRPLHF.

The rearrangement uses TRBV23-1 and TRBJ2-7; the match to TRBD1 covers 7 bases. TRBV23-1 is reported as an ORF; its role is uncertain. CDR3 length equals 15 residues. V shed 6 bases and J 5 bases; nucleotides not matched to a gene: 13. CDR3 region: CASRPTGAPSDEQYF. The CDR3 DNA reads as TGCGCCAGCAGGCCCACAGGGGCACCTTCCGACGAGCAGTACTTC.

The rearrangement links TRBV7-8 to TRBJ2-1, with TRBD2 as a possible D gene (5 bases). CDR1 is SGHVS, CDR2 FQNEAQ, per germline. Trimming stripped 10 bases from V and 3 bases from J, with 22 bases between. The length of the CDR3 is 16 residues. The CDR3 sequence: CANEMLGGFLYNEQFF. The CDR3 DNA sequence: TGTGCCAACGAAATGCTTGGAGGCTTTCTCTACAATGAGCAGTTCTTC.

The rearrangement uses TRBV7-2 and TRBJ2-5; D possibly matches TRBD1 or TRBD2 (5 bases each). Germline V gives CDR1 SGHTA, CDR2 FQGNSA. This CDR3 spans 15 amino acids. V shed 5 bases and J shed 2 bases, with 15 bases lying between them. CDR3 protein: CASSPGGALQETQYF. The CDR3 nucleotides are TGTGCCAGCAGCCCTGGGGGTGCGCTACAAGAGACCCAGTACTTC.

J is TRBJ1-2 and V is TRBV19; maybe TRBD1 (5 bases). Trimming removed 3 bases from V and 6 bases from J, with 14 bases in between. In germline, CDR1 is LNHDA, CDR2 SQIVND (reference sequence). This CDR3 region has 14 residues. The CDR3 spells CASSIAARVDGYTF. In DNA, the CDR3 is TGTGCCAGTAGTATCGCTGCCAGGGTGGATGGCTACACCTTC. The entire variable domain, with the rest obtained from reference TRBV19 and TRBJ1-2, is as follows: DGGITQSPKYLFRKEGQNVTLSCEQNLNHDAMYWYRQDPGQGLRLIYYSQIVNDFQKGDIAEGYSVSREKKESFPLTVTSAQKNPTAFYLCASSIAARVDGYTFGSGTRLTVV.

V and J are TRBV11-1 and TRBJ1-5; D is undetermined. Germline lookup yields CDR1 SGHAT and CDR2 FQDESV (reference sequence). V lost 3 bases, J lost 5 bases, and 14 bases lay in between. This CDR3 is 15 amino acids long. The CDR3 is CASSFEGFPYQPQHF. CDR3 nucleotides: TGTGCCAGCAGCTTCGAGGGCTTCCCCTATCAGCCCCAGCATTTT.

Concerning this clone: In the same sample, other DNA sequences code for this CDR3. V and J are TRBV7-3 and TRBJ2-1, with 7 positions matching TRBD1. Trimming cost V 6 bases and J 6 bases; bases outside gene matches: 8. From germline, CDR1 is SGHTA and CDR2 FQGTGA. This CDR3 has 14 amino acids. The CDR3 region has the DNA TGTGCCAGCAGTCCCAACCCAGGGGGCAATGAGCAGTTCTTC. It codes for CASSPNPGGNEQFF. Drawing the rest from reference TRBV7-3 and TRBJ2-1, the complete variable domain is GAGVSQTPSNKVTEKGKYVELRCDPISGHTALYWYRQSLGQGPEFLIYFQGTGAADDSGLPNDRFFAVRPEGSVSTLKIQRTERGDSAVYLCASSPNPGGNEQFFGPGTRLTVL.

V and J are TRBV16 and TRBJ2-1; D perhaps matches TRBD1 (5 bases). From germline, CDR1 is KGHSY and CDR2 FQNENV. The CDR3 extends over 13 amino acids. V was trimmed by 0 bases and J by 9 bases, leaving 9 bases between them. CDR3 amino acids: CASSQSGRGEQFF. The CDR3 DNA sequence: TGTGCCAGCAGCCAATCGGGGCGCGGTGAGCAGTTCTTC.

This clone appeared once. The CDR3 loop is CASSHRGNYGYTF. The CDR3, as DNA: TGTGCCAGCAGCCACAGGGGTAACTATGGCTACACCTTC. This chain connects TRBV3-1 (or the pseudogene TRBV3-2) to TRBJ1-2; tentatively, D is TRBD1 (6 bases). Trimming stripped 3 bases from V and 1 base from J, with 6 bases between. The CDR3 covers 13 residues. The germline gives CDR1 LGHDT, CDR2 YNNKEL (reference sequence).

The chain has TRBV7-2 and TRBJ2-3; tentatively, D is TRBD2 (5 bases). This CDR3 has 16 amino acids. V dropped 4 bases and J dropped 2 bases, with 16 bases sitting between them. Per the germline V gene, CDR1 is SGHTA and CDR2 is FQGNSA. The chain's CDR3 is CASSSRGYSPTDTQYF. CDR3 nucleotide sequence: TGTGCCAGCAGCTCCAGAGGGTATAGCCCCACAGATACGCAGTATTTT.

The V gene is TRBV14, the J gene TRBJ2-5, with 11 bases lining up with TRBD2. The germline V gene has CDR1 SGHDN and CDR2 FVKESK. The V segment lost 1 base and the J segment 4 bases; nucleotides outside the gene matches: 8. This CDR3 has 17 amino acids. CDR3 protein: CASSQGATSGDAETQYF. The CDR3 coding sequence is TGTGCCAGCAGCCAAGGTGCGACTAGCGGGGACGCAGAGACCCAGTACTTC.

The rearrangement joins TRBV10-2 to TRBJ1-1; 8 nucleotides agree with TRBD1. The ends lost 4 bases at V and 8 bases at J; junction bases unmatched: 3. The CDR3 has 12 residues. From germline, CDR1 is WSHSY and CDR2 SAAADI. CDR3: CASSGYRGEAFF. CDR3 nucleotides: TGCGCCAGCAGTGGTTACAGGGGGGAAGCTTTCTTT.